This T cell receptor beta chain came from a study of spatial heterogeneity in lung cancer. About the research overall: Raw sequencing reads included, on average, more than ten appearances of each unique TCR and UMI combination.

Findings of the study overall: Tumoral mutation counts were tracked by counts of expanded intratumoral alpha and beta TCRs.

In regard to this clonotype: Its antigen is undetermined.

CDR1 SEHNR and CDR2 FQNEAQ come from the germline V gene (reference sequence). Between the trimmed V and J ends, which lost 0 bases and 9 bases, there was a span of 11 bases. The CDR3 length is 13 residues. Time point reported: sample taken at primary tumor resection. The donors were approximately 65 patients with non-small cell lung cancer that was early-stage and untreated. Unsorted samples of tumor, nontumor lung or frozen PBMC had their whole RNA sequenced. Every individual TCR cDNA molecule carried its own unique molecular identifier, which allowed correction of PCR and sequencing errors. TCRdb re-analysed the 5' RACE reads in MiXCR, keeping a single row per CDR3 protein. Seen here are about 10,000 distinct CDR3 sequences, approximately 54% observed once, and the top ten hold about 28%.

The clonotype was recovered from a female donor with early-stage non-small cell lung cancer. The material was lung tumor tissue, obtained at surgery. The chain is built from TRBV7-9 and TRBJ1-2; D is perhaps TRBD1 (5 bases). The CDR3 region is CASSLAGVPRYTF. CDR3 sequence (DNA): TGTGCCAGCAGCTTAGCGGGGGTCCCCCGCTACACCTTC.